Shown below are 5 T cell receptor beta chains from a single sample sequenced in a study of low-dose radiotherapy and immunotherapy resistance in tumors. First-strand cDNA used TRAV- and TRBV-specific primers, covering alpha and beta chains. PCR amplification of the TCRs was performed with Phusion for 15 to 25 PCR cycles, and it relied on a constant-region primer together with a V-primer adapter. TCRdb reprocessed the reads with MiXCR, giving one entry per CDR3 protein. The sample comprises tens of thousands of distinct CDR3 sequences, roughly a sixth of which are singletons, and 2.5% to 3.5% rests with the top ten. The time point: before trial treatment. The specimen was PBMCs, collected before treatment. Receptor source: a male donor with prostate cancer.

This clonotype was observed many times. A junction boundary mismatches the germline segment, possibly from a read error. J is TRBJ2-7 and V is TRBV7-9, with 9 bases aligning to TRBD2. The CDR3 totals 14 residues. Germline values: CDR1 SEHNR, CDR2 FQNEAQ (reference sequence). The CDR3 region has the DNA TGCGCCAGCAGCTGGGGACTAGCATCCTACGAGCAGTACTTC. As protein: CASSWGLASYEQYF.

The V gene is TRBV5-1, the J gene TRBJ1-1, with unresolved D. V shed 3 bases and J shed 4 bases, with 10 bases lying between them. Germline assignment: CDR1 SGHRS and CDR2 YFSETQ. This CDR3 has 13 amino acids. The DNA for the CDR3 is TGCGCCAGCAGCTCCACGCGGGTCACTGAAGCTTTCTTT. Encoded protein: CASSSTRVTEAFF.

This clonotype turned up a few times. For the CDR3, the DNA is TGCAGTGCTAGCCGTGGGGGGGGCGAGCAGTACTTC. This encodes CSASRGGGEQYF. V usage is TRBV20-1 and J usage is TRBJ2-7; the match to TRBD2 covers 7 bases. J was trimmed by 6 bases and V by 3 bases; bases with no gene match: 5. The CDR3 has 12 amino acids. Germline-derived CDR1 and CDR2 are DFQATT and SNEGSKA (reference sequence).

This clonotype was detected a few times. CDR3 DNA: TGTGCCAGCAGCTCCCTCAGGAGCGGGGGAACGGGTAATGAGCAGTTCTTC. It encodes CASSSLRSGGTGNEQFF. This chain joins TRBV11-2 and TRBJ2-1, with 8 bases matching TRBD2. Trimming removed 4 bases from V and 7 bases from J; junction bases left unmatched: 15. CDR3 length: 17 amino acids. CDR1 is SGHAT, CDR2 FQNNGV, per germline.

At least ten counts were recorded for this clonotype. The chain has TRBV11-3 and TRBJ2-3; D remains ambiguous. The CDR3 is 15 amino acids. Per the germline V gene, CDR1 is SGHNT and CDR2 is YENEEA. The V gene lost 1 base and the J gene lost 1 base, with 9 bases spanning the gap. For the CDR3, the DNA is TGTGCCAGCAGCTTAGGCGGCATGGGCACAGATACGCAGTATTTT. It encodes CASSLGGMGTDTQYF.